This entry concerns a single TCR beta chain. Its antigen is unknown. The trim removed 6 bases at V and 6 bases at J, leaving 8 bases unmatched. This CDR3 contains 15 residues. Germline V CDR1 and CDR2: SNHLY, FYNNEI. Generated by immunoSEQ multiplex PCR, the TCRdb table keeps only in-frame clones and is missing some. This sample has 15,000 to 20,000 clones, with about 67% found just once. Patients were ruled out by autoimmune disease history or systemic immunosuppression. This sample was included in a study of OX40 agonist ivuxolimab in advanced cancers. As for the study in general: The study enrolled dose-escalation patients with hepatocellular carcinoma, melanoma, renal cell or head and neck cancer.

Points from the study as a whole: What antigens the expanded peripheral T cells recognized was never established.

The sequence was collected from an adult with an advanced solid tumor such as melanoma, head and neck, liver or kidney cancer. This chain links TRBV2 with TRBJ2-1, with 10 bases that match TRBD2. The source was CD4+ or CD8+ T cells sorted from blood, collected in a trial of the OX40 agonist ivuxolimab. This CDR3 reads CASSPTSGTVNEQFF. The CDR3 DNA sequence: TGTGCCAGCAGCCCCACTAGCGGGACGGTCAATGAGCAGTTCTTC.